This T cell receptor beta chain was sequenced for a study of CD8 T cells in ankylosing spondylitis. Germline assignment: CDR1 SQVTM and CDR2 ANQGSEA. Trimming removed 5 bases from V and 3 bases from J, with 11 bases in between. This CDR3 has 12 amino acids. About this clonotype: Its target is unknown.

Study results and limitations: Earlier authors reported some of these motif variants in reactive arthritis synovial fluid and blood. CD8+ cells made up the disease-linked clones, which were relatively rare in peripheral blood. Typical of ankylosing spondylitis blood, it appeared, was a TCR beta motif of about eight highly homologous variants. Disease-associated clones were reportedly significantly overrepresented in matched ankylosing spondylitis synovial fluid.

Researchers built TCR beta libraries using quantitative 5'-RACE with molecular barcodes. Using its own MiXCR run on the 5' RACE reads, TCRdb lists one record per CDR3 protein. The sample consists of around 770,000 distinct CDR3 sequences, about 11% of them appearing once. This TCR was recovered from a male donor with ankylosing spondylitis. The chain recombines TRBV29-1 with TRBJ2-7; D may correspond to TRBD1 or TRBD2 (6 bases each). Sequencing was performed on blood, either unsorted or a sorted T cell fraction (not recorded which). The CDR3 DNA is TGCAGCGTTCAAGGAGGGGGCTACGAGCAGTACTTC. Protein sequence: CSVQGGGYEQYF.